This T cell receptor beta chain came from a study of regulatory T cells. Amplification used 52 TRBV primers and 13 TRBJ primers. Data came from immunoSEQ multiplex PCR; TCRdb stores just in-frame clones and leaves some out. The sample consists of 30,000 to 40,000 clones, 93% of them appearing once. A remark on this clone: Its antigen is not known.

Every patient with CD3G deficiency had evidence of autoimmunity. The CDR3 sequence is 17 residues long. The V gene lost 4 bases and the J gene lost 2 bases, with 19 bases spanning the gap. Germline V gene data show CDR1 as SEHNR and CDR2 as FQNEAQ (reference sequence). Study findings and constraints: Skewed V and J usage and few unique V-J pairs marked patient repertoires, most in Tregs. Hydrophobic residues at CDR3 positions 6 and 7 were enriched in conventional CD4+ T cells of CD3G-deficient patients.

This receptor was obtained from a child younger than 10 with CD3G deficiency. This chain connects TRBV7-9 to TRBJ2-3; D ambiguous. What was sequenced was conventional CD4+ T cells sorted from blood. The CDR3 DNA reads as TGTGCCAGCAGCTGTTGTTCGAGTTACCCACTCACAGATACGCAGTATTTT. As protein: CASSCCSSYPLTDTQYF.